This TCR beta chain was captured in a study of T cell responses to AZD1222 COVID-19 vaccine. Points from the study as a whole: Vaccination with two AZD1222 doses was followed by a rise in Spike-specific TCR breadth and depth. Most donors were white British and more were female, and clonal diversity was possibly underestimated.

Using immunoSEQ multiplex PCR, the repertoire was profiled, and TCRdb retains in-frame clones only, with some absent. The sample lists some 120,000 clones, approximately 87% occurring once. About this clone itself: Antigen unknown.

This clonotype was obtained from an adult in good health. This material consisted of peripheral blood, taken on day 0 of AZD1222 vaccination.

For the CDR3, the DNA is TGTGCCAGTTCTCTACCGGGACAGACTTTATACGAGCAGTACTTC. Amino acid sequence: CASSLPGQTLYEQYF. The genes are TRBV19 and TRBJ2-7; the match to TRBD1 covers 7 bases. The V and J ends lost 8 bases and 4 bases, in that order; junction bases with no gene match: 14. From germline, CDR1 is LNHDA and CDR2 SQIVND (reference sequence). The CDR3 has 15 amino acids.